The clone carrying this T cell receptor beta chain was recorded many times. What it binds is not known. A library of TCRbeta sequences, prepared with unique molecular identifiers, was generated. One entry per CDR3 protein results from TCRdb running MiXCR on the PCR reads. The sample shows about 260,000 distinct CDR3 sequences, about 9.9% of them seen only once. This sample was included in a study of T-cell reconstitution after alpha-beta-depleted transplantation in children. Study-level results: After one year, T-cell counts and TCRbeta diversity mostly came from new T cells. Surviving recipient cells, namely T cells and thymic progenitors, were the source of high day-60 TCRbeta diversity in some patients. Where alpha-beta T cells came from about two months after transplant was reportedly several hundred expanded graft clones.

CDR1 and CDR2 (germline): SGHTA, FQGTGA. The CDR3 has 16 residues. The trim removed 6 bases at V and 2 bases at J, leaving 8 bases unmatched. The sample here was peripheral blood, taken 180 days after TCRalphabeta/CD19-depleted stem cell transplant. The chain joins TRBV7-3 to TRBJ2-3; 10 bases map to TRBD2. This TCR derives from a male patient aged 2 to 9 who had a stem cell transplant for chronic granulomatous disease, so the T cells may come from the graft donor. DNA for the CDR3: TGTGCCAGCAGTCAGACAGCGGGAGGGTACACAGATACGCAGTATTTT. Its translation: CASSQTAGGYTDTQYF.